This paragraph reports one T cell receptor (beta chain). Its matching antigen is unknown. Clones were read by immunoSEQ multiplex PCR, and TCRdb kept only the in-frame ones, dropping some. The table includes 71,000 or so clones, approximately 72% detected once. The V gene lost 4 bases and the J gene lost 8 bases, with 9 bases spanning the gap. The CDR3 totals 13 residues. Germline V gives CDR1 MNHEY, CDR2 SVGAGI. Expansion of antigen-specific CD4+ T cells with viral peptide pools was carried out by the ViraFEST assay before sequencing. Culturing for about 9 days preceded CD4+ T cell isolation. Vaccinees lacked prior SARS-CoV-2 infection and tested negative for nucleocapsid antibodies. These data belong to a study of vaccination effects on CD4 cells after COVID-19.

The sequences come from CD4+ T cells from PBMCs cultured with HCoV-OC43 spike peptides, collected before COVID-19 vaccination. Subset indicated: HCoV-OC43 spike overlapping peptide pool stimulation. The receptor was isolated from a human donor who received a COVID-19 vaccine. The rearrangement joins TRBV6-5 to TRBJ1-6, with D hard to call. This CDR3 is CASSWALDSPLHF. The CDR3 DNA follows: TGTGCCAGCAGTTGGGCACTAGATTCACCCCTCCACTTT.